This TCR beta chain was recorded in a study of cytomegalovirus exposure and HLA in healthy donors. Study at large: Some 200 million T cells yielded approximately 100 million unique TCR beta sequences, as an earlier analysis found. Findings and limits, study-wide: Within the data, a cluster of highly shared sequence variants was likely a sequencing artifact.

Vbeta (60) and Jbeta (13) primers were used in the PCR. Here immunoSEQ multiplex PCR was the method, and the copy in TCRdb shows in-frame clones only, minus some. The repertoire holds about 240,000 clones, about 86% seen once, with less than 9% in the top ten. Comments on this clone: Its antigen is still unknown.

Germline lookup yields CDR1 SEHNR and CDR2 FQNEAQ (reference sequence). Trimming removed 4 bases at V and 0 bases at J, with 12 bases between. CDR3 length equals 15 residues. The clonotype comes from a woman aged 55-70 years in good health and CMV-seropositive. Sequenced sample: PBMCs. The chain links TRBV7-9 to TRBJ1-2; no reliable D call. For the CDR3, the DNA is TGTGCCAGCAGCTACCTTGCGGGGACTAACTATGGCTACACCTTC. Translation: CASSYLAGTNYGYTF.